This TCR beta chain was recovered during a study of blood T cell repertoires in COVID-19. Study overall: The origin of the acute and convalescent COVID-19 samples was the United States, Italy and Spain. T cells, B-cell-depleted T cells, or PBMCs provided the cDNA or gDNA that served as material.

In the original analysis: Amplification from reference gene primers served as the basis for estimated nucleated cell counts. Assay: immunoSEQ multiplex PCR; the TCRdb copy retains only in-frame clones and omits some. V and J calls and clone size are copied from that table; D and trimming were computed from the DNA. The sample records roughly 150,000 clones, roughly 89% being singletons. Seattle enrolled patients during active infection and tracked them longitudinally. The TCR was taken from a woman in her 70s with COVID-19, enrolled during active disease. The sample comprised peripheral blood.

The CDR3 region is CASSSGNNSPLHF. The CDR3 nucleotides read TGTGCCAGCAGTTCGGGGAATAATTCACCCCTCCACTTT. The rearrangement uses TRBV12-3 or TRBV12-4 and TRBJ1-6, with D unresolved. The CDR3 has 13 residues. Trimming cost V 4 bases and J 5 bases, with 6 bases left between them.